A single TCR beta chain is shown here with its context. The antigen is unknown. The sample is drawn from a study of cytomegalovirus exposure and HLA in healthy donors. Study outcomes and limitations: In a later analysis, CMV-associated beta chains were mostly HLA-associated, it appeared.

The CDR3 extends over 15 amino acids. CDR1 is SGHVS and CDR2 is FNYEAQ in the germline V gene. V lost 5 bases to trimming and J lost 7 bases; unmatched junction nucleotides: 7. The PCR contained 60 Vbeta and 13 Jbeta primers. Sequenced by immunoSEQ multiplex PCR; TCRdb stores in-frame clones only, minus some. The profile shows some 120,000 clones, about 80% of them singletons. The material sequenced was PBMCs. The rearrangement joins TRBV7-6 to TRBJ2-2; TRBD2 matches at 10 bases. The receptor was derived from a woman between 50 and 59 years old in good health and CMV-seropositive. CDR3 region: CASSPSGRAIGELFF. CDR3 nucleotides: TGTGCCAGCAGCCCCAGCGGGAGGGCCATCGGGGAGCTGTTTTTT.